This is a list of T cell receptor beta chains from one sample in a study of OX40 agonist ivuxolimab in advanced cancers. The data were produced by immunoSEQ multiplex PCR, yet TCRdb's version contains in-frame clones alone and is incomplete. The table lists roughly 45,000 clones, around 90% of them singletons. The sequencing here drew on CD4+ or CD8+ T cells sorted from blood, taken in a trial of the OX40 agonist ivuxolimab. These receptors were collected from an adult with an advanced solid tumor such as melanoma, head and neck, liver or kidney cancer. Both conserved end residues are part of each CDR3. A D gene is named only where the DNA matches it firmly. Clone size is not always given. Where it is, it says once, few, many or a class for expanded clones.

D gene,V gene,J gene,clone size,CDR3 DNA,CDR3 protein
NA,TRBV11-3,TRBJ1-1,few,TGTGCCAGCAGCCAGGGCTCGGGCACTGAAGCTTTCTTT,CASSQGSGTEAFF
NA,TRBV20-1,TRBJ1-2,NA,TGCAGTGCCCAGGCCCAGGATGGCTACACCTTC,CSAQAQDGYTF
TRBD1,TRBV27,TRBJ1-6,NA,TGTGCCAGCAGTTTTCAGGGGGTTCAACTGTCCCTCCACTTT,CASSFQGVQLSLHF
TRBD1,TRBV5-1,TRBJ2-3,NA,TGCGCCAGCAGCTTAGGACAGGGGTACACAGATACGCAGTATTTT,CASSLGQGYTDTQYF
NA,TRBV5-8,TRBJ2-3,NA,TGTGCCAGCAGCTCTCACGGTGCCGGCACAGATACGCAGTATTTT,CASSSHGAGTDTQYF
TRBD2,TRBV19,TRBJ2-5,NA,TGTGCCAGTAGTATAGGGGGGACTAGTTGGAGTACCCAGTACTTC,CASSIGGTSWSTQYF
NA,TRBV30,TRBJ2-5,NA,TGTGCCTGGGCAAAGGGTGACAGAATCCAAGAGACCCAGTACTTC,CAWAKGDRIQETQYF
NA,TRBV5-1,TRBJ2-5,NA,TGCGCCAGCAGCTCCTCAGGAGGCCAAGAGACCCAGTACTTC,CASSSSGGQETQYF
TRBD2,TRBV6-5,TRBJ2-7,NA,TGTGCCAGCAGTTACCGCGGGAGCGAGCAGTACTTC,CASSYRGSEQYF
NA,TRBV6-5,TRBJ2-5,NA,TGTGCCAGCAGGCCCCGGCGGGGACTCCAAGAGACCCAGTACTTC,CASRPRRGLQETQYF
TRBD1,TRBV6-5,TRBJ2-7,NA,TGTGCCAGCAGTCACACAGGGGGCACCTACGAGCAGTACTTC,CASSHTGGTYEQYF
TRBD2,TRBV11-2,TRBJ2-5,NA,TGTGCCAGCAGCATTCGACTAGCTCCCGCGGAGACCCAGTACTTC,CASSIRLAPAETQYF
NA,TRBV6-1,TRBJ1-2,NA,TGTGCCAGCAGCAGGGCCCCTAACTATGGCTACACCTTC,CASSRAPNYGYTF
TRBD1,TRBV12-5,TRBJ2-5,NA,TGTGCTAGTGGCTGGGGACAGCCAGGGGGGACCCAGTACTTC,CASGWGQPGGTQYF
NA,TRBV7-9,TRBJ2-2,NA,TGTGCCAGGGGTTTAGACACCGGGGAGCTGTTTTTT,CARGLDTGELFF
NA,TRBV7-9,TRBJ1-3,NA,TGTGCCAGCAGCCTCGATAAGGGAAACACCATATATTTT,CASSLDKGNTIYF
NA,TRBV5-1,TRBJ1-5,once,TGCGCCAGCAGCTTGGGGGGACCCTTTAGCAATCAGCCCCAGCATTTT,CASSLGGPFSNQPQHF
NA,TRBV9,TRBJ2-1,NA,TGTGCCAGCAGCGCCCCGACTCCGAGAGGGGCTTATGAGTTCTTC,CASSAPTPRGAYEFF
NA,TRBV19,TRBJ2-7,NA,TGTGCCAGTAGTTGGGCAGGCCTGGGTGAGCAGTACTTC,CASSWAGLGEQYF
NA,TRBV7-6,TRBJ2-1,NA,TGTGCCAGCAGCTCGGAGGGGGGAGGAAGGATCTTTGAGCAGTTCTTC,CASSSEGGGRIFEQFF
NA,TRBV5-1,TRBJ1-3,NA,TGCGCCAGCAGCTTGCGTGATGGAGGACGGGACACCATATATTTT,CASSLRDGGRDTIYF
NA,TRBV6-1,TRBJ2-1,once,TGTGCCAGCAAGTTAGGTACAGAGCAGTTCTTC,CASKLGTEQFF
NA,TRBV29-1,TRBJ2-1,NA,TGCAGCGTTGAAAGGACAGACAATGAGCAGTTCTTC,CSVERTDNEQFF